This TCR beta chain derives from a study of blood T cell repertoires in COVID-19. Study as a whole: PBMCs, B-cell-depleted T cells, or T cells provided the cDNA or gDNA that made up the material.

Trimming removed 6 bases at V and 2 bases at J, with 16 bases between. Germline assignment: CDR1 SQVTM and CDR2 ANQGSEA. There are 14 residues in the CDR3. Assay used: immunoSEQ multiplex PCR; TCRdb lists only in-frame clones, some missing. Among some 250,000 clones listed, roughly 93% were seen once. The chain links TRBV29-1 to TRBJ1-2; perhaps TRBD1 as D (5 bases). Sequenced input: PBMCs or T cells enriched from blood (not recorded which). This clonotype was obtained from a woman aged 40-49 years with acute COVID-19. The CDR3 DNA sequence: TGCAGCGTCTACCTCCAGGGAGGGAACTATGGCTACACCTTC. Amino acids: CSVYLQGGNYGYTF.